One and the same sample provided the 14 T cell receptor beta chains below, sequenced in a study of STAT3 mutations in large granular lymphocyte leukemia. These TCRs are of unknown antigen specificity. Data came from immunoSEQ multiplex PCR; TCRdb stores just in-frame clones and leaves some out. The sample lists about 9,200 clones, around nine tenths seen once, with roughly 37% in the top ten. Regarding the study as a whole: Every T-LGLL patient had at least one immunodominant TCRbeta clonotype.

The sample was peripheral blood mononuclear cells. The source of these receptors is a man aged 55 to 69 with T-cell large granular lymphocyte leukemia. Some clones in this sample may be carry-over from other donors' samples.

This clone was found once. The chain is built from TRBV10-3 and TRBJ2-6; no clear D. The V end lost 7 bases, the J end lost 0 bases, and 4 bases lay between the germline ends. The CDR3 runs to 13 residues. Germline V gene lookup returns CDR1 ENHRY and CDR2 SYGVKD. The CDR3 reads CAINRSGANVLTF. In nucleotides, the CDR3 is TGTGCCATCAATCGCTCTGGGGCCAACGTCCTGACTTTC.

CDR3 sequence (DNA): TGTGCCAGCAGCTTGATGGGCGGGGGTGGCACCGGGGAGCTGTTTTTT. Translated: CASSLMGGGGTGELFF. The rearrangement uses TRBV5-4 and TRBJ2-2; TRBD2 matches 7 bases. The CDR3 contains 16 residues. Per the germline V gene, CDR1 is SGHNT and CDR2 is YYREEE (reference sequence). With V trimmed by 1 base and J by 4 bases, 7 bases remained unmatched.

The count of this clone is one. The chain couples TRBV29-1 to TRBJ1-2, with D possibly being TRBD1 (6 bases). The V end lost 2 bases, the J end lost 7 bases, and 17 bases lay between the germline ends. This CDR3 comprises 14 residues. Germline V gives CDR1 SQVTM, CDR2 ANQGSEA. The CDR3 nucleotides are TGCAGCGTTGAAAACGTAGGCAGGGGCCTTGGCTACACCTTC. Its protein is CSVENVGRGLGYTF.

The V call is TRBV10-3, the J call TRBJ2-7, with 7 bases lining up with TRBD1. J was trimmed by 2 bases and V by 6 bases; bases with no gene match: 4. Germline V lookup: CDR1 ENHRY, CDR2 SYGVKD. CDR3 size: 13 residues. The CDR3 DNA sequence: TGTGCCATCAGCACCGGGACAGCCTACGAGCAGTACTTC. Its protein is CAISTGTAYEQYF.

The rearrangement uses TRBV5-4 and TRBJ2-2; D unclear. The germline CDR1 and CDR2 sequences are SGHNT and YYREEE (reference sequence). V was trimmed by 4 bases and J by 5 bases, leaving 3 bases between them. The CDR3 runs to 11 residues. CDR3 in DNA: TGTGCCAGCAGCCGGACCGGGGAGCTGTTTTTT. This sequence encodes CASSRTGELFF.

This clone is a singleton in its sample. The chain links TRBV7-9 to TRBJ1-6; possibly TRBD1 for D (6 bases). This CDR3 contains 14 residues. V dropped 5 bases and J dropped 5 bases, with 10 bases sitting between them. CDR1 and CDR2 (germline): SEHNR, FQNEAQ (reference sequence). The CDR3 region has the DNA TGTGCCAGCAGCCACTACAGGGATAATTCACCCCTCCACTTT. This sequence encodes CASSHYRDNSPLHF.

This clone was found once. This rearrangement joins TRBV7-3 to TRBJ1-1; no definite D call. Deletions cut 4 bases from V and 0 bases from J, with 12 bases between. This CDR3 spans 15 amino acids. The germline CDR1 and CDR2 sequences are SGHTA and FQGTGA. CDR3 sequence (DNA): TGTGCCAGCAGCTCCCAAGGGCCACTGAACACTGAAGCTTTCTTT. Residues: CASSSQGPLNTEAFF. Filled out from reference TRBV7-3 and TRBJ1-1, the complete variable domain reads GAGVSQTPSNKVTEKGKYVELRCDPISGHTALYWYRQSLGQGPEFLIYFQGTGAADDSGLPNDRFFAVRPEGSVSTLKIQRTERGDSAVYLCASSSQGPLNTEAFFGQGTRLTVV.

CDR3 residues: CASSPSGTYEQYF. In DNA form, the CDR3 reads TGTGCCAGCAGCCCCTCGGGGACCTACGAGCAGTACTTC. The chain links TRBV28 to TRBJ2-7, with a weak D call TRBD2 (5 bases). The CDR3 is made up of 13 amino acids. V was clipped by 6 bases and J by 2 bases, with 11 bases between them. The germline V gene has CDR1 MDHEN and CDR2 SYDVKM.

CDR3 nucleotides: TGTGCCAGTAGTAACCAAGTTTTGAATTCACCCCTCCACTTT. As protein: CASSNQVLNSPLHF. This chain connects TRBV19 to TRBJ1-6; no definite D call. This CDR3 contains 14 residues. From germline, CDR1 is LNHDA and CDR2 SQIVND (reference sequence). Trimming removed 4 bases at V and 7 bases at J, with 11 bases between. Together with reference TRBV19 and TRBJ1-6, the CDR3 gives the full variable domain: DGGITQSPKYLFRKEGQNVTLSCEQNLNHDAMYWYRQDPGQGLRLIYYSQIVNDFQKGDIAEGYSVSREKKESFPLTVTSAQKNPTAFYLCASSNQVLNSPLHFGNGTRLTVT.

The chain employs TRBV6-6 and TRBJ1-4, with TRBD1 as a possible D gene (6 bases). This CDR3 region has 14 residues. Germline V CDR1 and CDR2: MNHNY, SVGAGI (reference sequence). Trimming stripped 2 bases from V and 2 bases from J, with 6 bases between. CDR3 sequence: CASSYGGTNEKLFF. The CDR3 nucleotides read TGTGCCAGCAGTTACGGGGGCACTAATGAAAAACTGTTTTTT.

CDR3 in DNA: TGTGCCAGCACCTCGGGGTCCACAGATACGCAGTATTTT. It encodes CASTSGSTDTQYF. The V gene is TRBV6-6, the J gene TRBJ2-3; maybe TRBD2 (5 bases). V was clipped by 7 bases and J by 2 bases, with 10 bases between them. This CDR3 is built from 13 residues. CDR1 and CDR2 from the germline V gene are MNHNY and SVGAGI (reference sequence).

This clone turned up a few times. This chain's CDR3 is CASRPGTSPAISQYF. CDR3 nucleotide sequence: TGTGCCAGCAGACCCGGGACTAGCCCAGCCATCTCGCAGTATTTT. V is TRBV6-5 and J is TRBJ2-3; TRBD2 agrees at 9 bases. With 6 bases clipped from V and 10 bases from J, the junction kept 14 bases outside the gene matches. The length of the CDR3 is 15 residues. Germline CDR1 MNHEY, CDR2 SVGAGI.

The chain couples TRBV4-2 to TRBJ1-1; D is ambiguous. Deletions cut 1 base from V and 4 bases from J, with 10 bases between. The CDR3 extends over 14 amino acids. Germline V gene lookup returns CDR1 LGHNA and CDR2 YNFKEQ. CDR3 in amino acids: CASSQVMGGTEAFF. The CDR3 nucleotides read TGTGCCAGCAGCCAAGTGATGGGTGGCACTGAAGCTTTCTTT.

The chain combines TRBV5-4 with TRBJ1-2; D possibly corresponds to TRBD1 (6 bases). The CDR3 extends over 14 amino acids. V gave up 1 base and J gave up 3 bases, with 10 bases separating them. The germline V gene encodes CDR1 SGHNT and CDR2 YYREEE (reference sequence). CDR3 coding DNA: TGTGCCAGCAGCTTGACAGGGATCGACTATGGCTACACCTTC. Translated: CASSLTGIDYGYTF. Supplemented by reference TRBV5-4 and TRBJ1-2, the full variable domain reads ETGVTQSPTHLIKTRGQQVTLRCSSQSGHNTVSWYQQALGQGPQFIFQYYREEENGRGNFPPRFSGLQFPNYSSELNVNALELDDSALYLCASSLTGIDYGYTFGSGTRLTVV.